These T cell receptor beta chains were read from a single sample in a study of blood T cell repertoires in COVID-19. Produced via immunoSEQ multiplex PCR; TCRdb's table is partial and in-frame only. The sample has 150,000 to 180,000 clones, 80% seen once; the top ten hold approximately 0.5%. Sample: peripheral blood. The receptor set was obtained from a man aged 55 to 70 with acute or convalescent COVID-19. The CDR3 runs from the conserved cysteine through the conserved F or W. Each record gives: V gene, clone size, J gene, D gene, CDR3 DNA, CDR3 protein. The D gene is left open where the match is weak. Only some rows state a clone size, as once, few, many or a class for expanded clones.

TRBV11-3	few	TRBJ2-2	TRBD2	TGTGCCAGCAGCTTAGGGCTAGCGGGAGAAGGGGAGCTGTTTTTT	CASSLGLAGEGELFF
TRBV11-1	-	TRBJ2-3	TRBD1	TGTGCCAGCAGCCGGGACAGGGTGGCAGATACGCAGTATTTT	CASSRDRVADTQYF
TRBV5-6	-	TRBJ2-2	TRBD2	TGTGCCAGCACCCCGGGACTAGCGGGGGTGAACACCGGGGAGCTGTTTTTT	CASTPGLAGVNTGELFF
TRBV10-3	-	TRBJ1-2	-	TGTGCCATCAGTGAGGGAGGCTATGGCTACACCTTC	CAISEGGYGYTF
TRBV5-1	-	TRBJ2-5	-	TGCGCCAGCAGCTTCGGGCGACAGCTAGAGACCCAGTACTTC	CASSFGRQLETQYF
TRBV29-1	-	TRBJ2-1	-	TGCAGCGTTGCAGGTAATGAGCAGTTCTTC	CSVAGNEQFF
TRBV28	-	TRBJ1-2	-	TGTGCCAGCAGTTTAGAGGCACAGGCCTATGGCTACACCTTC	CASSLEAQAYGYTF
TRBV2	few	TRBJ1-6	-	TGTGCCAGCAGATATACGGATAATTCACCCCTCCACTTT	CASRYTDNSPLHF
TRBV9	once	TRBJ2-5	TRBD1	TGTGCCAGCAGCGTAGGGGGACAGCAAGAGACCCAGTACTTC	CASSVGGQQETQYF
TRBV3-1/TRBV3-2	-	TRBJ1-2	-	TGTGCCAGCAGCCAAGACAGGTTCGGAAGCTACACCTTC	CASSQDRFGSYTF
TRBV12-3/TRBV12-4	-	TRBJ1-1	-	TGTGCCAGCAGTTCAGTACAGGACACTGAAGCTTTCTTT	CASSSVQDTEAFF
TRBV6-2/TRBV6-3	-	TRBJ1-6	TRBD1	TGTGCCAGCAGTCCCCGACAGGGTAGGAATTCACCCCTCCACTTT	CASSPRQGRNSPLHF
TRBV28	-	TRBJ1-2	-	TGTGCCAGCAGTTCCACGCGGGGCTACACCTTC	CASSSTRGYTF
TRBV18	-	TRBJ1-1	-	TGTGCCAGCTCACCCGTAACGGGGGTGAACACTGAAGCTTTCTTT	CASSPVTGVNTEAFF
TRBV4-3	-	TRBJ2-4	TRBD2	TGCGCCAGCAGCCAAGAAGCGGGAGCCAACATTCAGTACTTC	CASSQEAGANIQYF
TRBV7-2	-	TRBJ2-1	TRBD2	TGTGCCAGCAGCTTAGGACTAGCGGGAGTAGTCGCCGAGCAGTTCTTC	CASSLGLAGVVAEQFF
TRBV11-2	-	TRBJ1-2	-	TGTGCCAGCAGCGCTACACAGGGCGGCTATGGCTACACCTTC	CASSATQGGYGYTF
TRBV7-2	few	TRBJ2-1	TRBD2	TGTGCCAGCAGCGTAATCGGGACTAGCGGGTTCAATGAGCAGTTCTTC	CASSVIGTSGFNEQFF
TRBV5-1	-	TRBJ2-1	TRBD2	TGCGCCAGCAGCCCTGCCGTCGGGCGGGGGAGCTCCTACAATGAGCAGTTCTTC	CASSPAVGRGSSYNEQFF
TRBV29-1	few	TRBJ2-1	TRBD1	TGCAGCGTTGGGACAGGGGGCTCCTACAATGAGCAGTTCTTC	CSVGTGGSYNEQFF
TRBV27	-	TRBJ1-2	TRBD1	TGTGCCAGCAGTTTTCACCCCGGGACAGGGGGCGAGCCTCCCAGCCATGGCTACACCTTC	CASSFHPGTGGEPPSHGYTF
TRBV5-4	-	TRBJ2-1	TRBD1	TGTGCCAGCAGCAGACAGGGTTACAATGAGCAGTTCTTC	CASSRQGYNEQFF
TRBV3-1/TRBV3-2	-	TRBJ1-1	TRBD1	TGTGCCAGCAGCCAGCGGGACAGGGGGCGCAGGCACACTGAAGCTTTCTTT	CASSQRDRGRRHTEAFF
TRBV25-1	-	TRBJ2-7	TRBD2	TGTGCCAGCAAACTAGCGGGAGGTTACGAGCAGTACTTC	CASKLAGGYEQYF
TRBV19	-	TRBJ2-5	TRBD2	TGTGCCAGTAGTATCGGACTAGCGGGGGGCCAAGAGACCCAGTACTTC	CASSIGLAGGQETQYF
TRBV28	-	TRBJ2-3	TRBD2	TGTGCCAGCACCCCGGGACTAGCGGAGTCGCAGTATTTT	CASTPGLAESQYF
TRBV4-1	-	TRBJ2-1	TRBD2	TGCGCCAGCAGCCAAGCGGGACTAGAGGTCAATGAGCAGTTCTTC	CASSQAGLEVNEQFF
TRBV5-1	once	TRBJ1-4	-	TGCGCCAGCAGCCGGAAGGGGGATAATGAAAAACTGTTTTTT	CASSRKGDNEKLFF
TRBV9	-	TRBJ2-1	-	TGTGCCAGCAGCGTAGGCCCCGGGGGAGGATCCTACAATGAGCAGTTCTTC	CASSVGPGGGSYNEQFF
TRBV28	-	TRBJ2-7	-	TGTGCCAGCAGACGCCAATCAGGGACCTACGAGCAGTACTTC	CASRRQSGTYEQYF
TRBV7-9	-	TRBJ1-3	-	TGTGCCAGCAGCCCACAGGGCCTTGGAAACACCATATATTTT	CASSPQGLGNTIYF
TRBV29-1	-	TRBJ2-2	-	TGCAGCGCCGACAGCCCGAACACCGGGGAGCTGTTTTTT	CSADSPNTGELFF
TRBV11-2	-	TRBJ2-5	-	TGTGCCAGCAGCTTAGGCCGGTTACAAGAGACCCAGTACTTC	CASSLGRLQETQYF
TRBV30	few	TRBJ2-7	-	TGTGCCTGGAGAGGGACTCCCTCAGAGCAGTACTTC	CAWRGTPSEQYF
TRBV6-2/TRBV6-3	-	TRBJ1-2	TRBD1	TGTGCCAGCAGTTACGACAGGGCCCACACCTTC	CASSYDRAHTF
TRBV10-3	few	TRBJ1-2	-	TGTGCCATCAGTGAGTCGAAAGGCGACGGCGGGGGCTACACCTTC	CAISESKGDGGGYTF
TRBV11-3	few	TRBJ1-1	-	TGTGCCAGCAGCTTAGAAGGGGGGGGCACTGAAGCTTTCTTT	CASSLEGGGTEAFF
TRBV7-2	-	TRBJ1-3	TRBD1	TGTGCCAGCAGCCGGCGACAGGGCCCTGGAAACACCATATATTTT	CASSRRQGPGNTIYF
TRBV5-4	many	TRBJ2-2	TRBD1	TGTGCCAGCAGCCCGGGACAGGGGGCGAATCCCGGGGAGCTGTTTTTT	CASSPGQGANPGELFF
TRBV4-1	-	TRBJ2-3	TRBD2	TGCGCCAGCAGCCAAGAGCGGGGGGGACGCACAGATACGCAGTATTTT	CASSQERGGRTDTQYF
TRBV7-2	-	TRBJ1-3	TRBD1	TGTGCCAGTAGTCAGGACAGGGCTGGAAACACCATATATTTT	CASSQDRAGNTIYF
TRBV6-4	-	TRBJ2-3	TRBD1	TGTGCCAGCAGTGCCTTACAGGGGCCATTCACAGATACGCAGTATTTT	CASSALQGPFTDTQYF
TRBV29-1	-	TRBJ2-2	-	TGCAGCGTCGGGGGACAGATCACCGGGGAGCTGTTTTTT	CSVGGQITGELFF
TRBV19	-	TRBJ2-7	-	TGTGCCAGTAGTATGCGGTCTGACTACGAGCAGTACTTC	CASSMRSDYEQYF
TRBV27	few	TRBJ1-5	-	TGTGCCAGCAGTTTATCGGGGAGCAGTCAGCCCCAGCATTTT	CASSLSGSSQPQHF
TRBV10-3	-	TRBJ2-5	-	TGTGCCATCACTGACGGACTTCAAGAGACCCAGTACTTC	CAITDGLQETQYF
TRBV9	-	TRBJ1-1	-	TGTGCCAGCAGCCCCGGGAACACTGAAGCTTTCTTT	CASSPGNTEAFF
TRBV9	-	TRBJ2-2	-	TGTGCCAGCAGCTTTAGACAGGCCGGGGAGCTGTTTTTT	CASSFRQAGELFF
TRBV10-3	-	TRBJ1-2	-	TGTGCCATCAGTGAGTCGGCAGGCGGGGGGCTCCCCTACTATGGCTACACCTTC	CAISESAGGGLPYYGYTF
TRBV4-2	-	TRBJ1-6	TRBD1	TGTGCCAGCAGCCAAGAGACAGGGAGGAATTCACCCCTCCACTTT	CASSQETGRNSPLHF
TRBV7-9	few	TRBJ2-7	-	TGTGCCAGCACCCAGAGGGGGGGCGGCGAGCAGTACTTC	CASTQRGGGEQYF
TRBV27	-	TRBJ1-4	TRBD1	TGTGCCTATAGACAGGGAAGTGAAAAACTGTTTTTT	CAYRQGSEKLFF
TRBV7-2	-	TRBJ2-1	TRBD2	TGTGCCAGCAGCACTAGCGGGGGGGCCTACAATGAGCAGTTCTTC	CASSTSGGAYNEQFF